One sample yielded the 18 T cell receptor beta chains listed below, sequenced in a study of cytomegalovirus exposure and HLA in healthy donors. 13 Jbeta primers and 60 Vbeta primers were used for the PCR. The protocol was immunoSEQ multiplex PCR, while the TCRdb copy is restricted to in-frame clones and leaves out a portion. Counted here are under 200,000 clones, roughly 71% occurring once; the ten biggest clones make up approximately 3%. Material for sequencing was PBMCs. Receptors were obtained from a woman aged 45-65 years in good health and CMV-seropositive.

This chain uses TRBV27 with TRBJ2-5, with 13 bases matching TRBD2. Losses at the gene ends were 5 bases for V and 7 bases for J; bases not matched to a gene: 10. This CDR3 is built from 16 residues. Germline V gives CDR1 MNHEY, CDR2 SMNVEV (reference sequence). The CDR3 here is CASSDGLAGDPLTQYF. The CDR3 region has the DNA TGTGCCAGCAGTGACGGACTAGCGGGGGACCCTTTGACCCAGTACTTC.

This clone was counted a few times. Other DNA variants within this sample encode the same CDR3. The chain links TRBV6-5 to TRBJ1-2; D call uncertain. With 10 bases removed from V and 7 bases from J, the gap between germline ends came to 16 bases. This CDR3 is built from 12 residues. Germline V gene lookup returns CDR1 MNHEY and CDR2 SVGAGI. The CDR3 loop is CATLIPRSGYTF. DNA of the CDR3: TGTGCCACCCTAATCCCAAGGAGTGGCTACACCTTC.

The chain has TRBV9 and TRBJ1-1, with a possible D match to TRBD1 (5 bases). Germline CDR1 is SGDLS and CDR2 is YYNGEE. The CDR3 extends over 17 amino acids. V lost 0 bases and J 0 bases, leaving 15 bases between the germline ends. The CDR3 DNA is TGTGCCAGCAGCGTAGTAATCGGTTGGGGGGTGAACACTGAAGCTTTCTTT. This sequence encodes CASSVVIGWGVNTEAFF. Full variable domain (rest looked up from reference TRBV9 and TRBJ1-1): DSGVTQTPKHLITATGQRVTLRCSPRSGDLSVYWYQQSLDQGLQFLIQYYNGEERAKGNILERFSAQQFPDLHSELNLSSLELGDSALYFCASSVVIGWGVNTEAFFGQGTRLTVV.

The chain has TRBV2 and TRBJ2-3; TRBD1 aligns across 7 bases. There are 14 residues in the CDR3. Germline V gives CDR1 SNHLY, CDR2 FYNNEI. Trimming cost V 3 bases and J 3 bases; bases outside gene matches: 3. This CDR3 reads CASSEDRRTDTQYF. CDR3 nucleotide sequence: TGTGCCAGCAGTGAGGACAGGAGGACAGATACGCAGTATTTT. Variable domain in full (rest from reference TRBV2 and TRBJ2-3): EPEVTQTPSHQVTQMGQEVILRCVPISNHLYFYWYRQILGQKVEFLVSFYNNEISEKSEIFDDQFSVERPDGSNFTLKIRSTKLEDSAMYFCASSEDRRTDTQYFGPGTRLTVL.

The chain uses TRBV10-3 and TRBJ2-5; 11 nucleotides agree with TRBD2. CDR3 length: 17 amino acids. Trimming cost V 4 bases and J 5 bases; bases outside gene matches: 12. Germline V lookup: CDR1 ENHRY, CDR2 SYGVKD. This chain's CDR3 is CAISGRASGGSGETQYF. The DNA of the CDR3 is TGTGCCATCAGTGGTAGGGCTAGCGGGGGGTCCGGGGAGACCCAGTACTTC.

The chain uses TRBV4-1 and TRBJ2-3; 14 bases align to TRBD2. This CDR3 contains 20 residues. V lost 5 bases to trimming and J lost 8 bases; unmatched junction nucleotides: 21. Germline V lookup: CDR1 MGHRA, CDR2 YSYEKL. This CDR3 reads CASSDRRIGLAGGSQSTQYF. The CDR3 DNA reads TGCGCCAGCAGCGACCGACGCATAGGACTAGCGGGGGGATCACAGAGTACGCAGTATTTT.

A few counts support this clone. Written as DNA, the CDR3 is TGTGCCAGTAGTAACCAGCGGGGGCTCCTGGAGACCCAGTACTTC. It specifies CASSNQRGLLETQYF. The chain is built from TRBV19 and TRBJ2-5, with 8 bases lining up with TRBD2. The CDR3 loop spans 15 amino acids. CDR1 LNHDA and CDR2 SQIVND come from the germline V gene (reference sequence). With 4 bases clipped from V and 5 bases from J, the junction kept 9 bases outside the gene matches.

This clone was picked up one time. The chain links TRBV13 to TRBJ2-2; TRBD1 matches at 8 bases. The V gene end was trimmed by 5 bases and the J gene end by 8 bases; junction bases not matched to a gene: 10. The CDR3 consists of 15 residues. CDR1 is PRHDT and CDR2 is FYEKMQ in the germline V gene (reference sequence). The CDR3 region is CASSLTTGAEGELFF. DNA for the CDR3: TGTGCCAGCAGCCTAACGACAGGGGCAGAAGGGGAGCTGTTTTTT.

The genes are TRBV19 and TRBJ2-6; no clear D gene. The CDR3 is 17 amino acids. Germline V lookup: CDR1 LNHDA, CDR2 SQIVND (reference sequence). Trimming stripped 2 bases from V and 4 bases from J, with 15 bases between. In DNA, the CDR3 is TGTGCCAGTAGTATAACTTTCAAGTTAGCCGGGGCCAACGTCCTGACTTTC. Its translation: CASSITFKLAGANVLTF.

The chain employs TRBV5-1 and TRBJ1-1, with a possible D match to TRBD1 (6 bases). Trimming cost V 2 bases and J 5 bases, with 19 bases left between them. This CDR3 contains 16 residues. CDR1 is SGHRS and CDR2 is YFSETQ in the germline V gene. The CDR3 loop reads CASSLAAGATKTEAFF. The DNA of the CDR3 is TGCGCCAGCAGCTTAGCAGCAGGGGCGACGAAAACTGAAGCTTTCTTT.

A few counts support this clone. The chain carries TRBV5-1 and TRBJ1-1; a weak D match, TRBD1 (5 bases). Trimming pared 2 bases from V and 4 bases from J, leaving 12 bases between. In germline, CDR1 is SGHRS, CDR2 YFSETQ. This CDR3 spans 14 amino acids. In DNA form, the CDR3 reads TGCGCCAGCAGCTTTTTTGGGGGGGGCACTGAAGCTTTCTTT. The encoded protein is CASSFFGGGTEAFF.

Here the CDR3 DNA reads TGTGCCAGCAGTGAAGGGGACAGATTCTATGGCTACACCTTC. Its translation: CASSEGDRFYGYTF. The chain is built from TRBV2 and TRBJ1-2, with TRBD1 identical over 7 bases. Germline V lookup: CDR1 SNHLY, CDR2 FYNNEI. After removal of 1 base from V and 4 bases from J, the junction contained 3 bases not matched to a gene. CDR3 length: 14 residues.

This chain connects TRBV18 to TRBJ1-3, with 9 bases that match TRBD1. Trimming cost V 6 bases and J 3 bases; bases outside gene matches: 6. From germline, CDR1 is KGHSH and CDR2 LQKENI. This CDR3 comprises 15 residues. The CDR3, as DNA: TGTGCCAGCTCTCGGGACAGGGCTAGTGGAAACACCATATATTTT. This codes for CASSRDRASGNTIYF.

Written as DNA, the CDR3 is TGTGCCAGCAGCGTAGGACCAACAGGGTCTGACACTGAAGCTTTCTTT. This gives the protein CASSVGPTGSDTEAFF. This chain links TRBV9 with TRBJ1-1; D perhaps matches TRBD1 (6 bases). The CDR3 is made up of 16 amino acids. CDR1 SGDLS and CDR2 YYNGEE come from the germline V gene. V was cut by 0 bases and J by 3 bases, with 15 bases left in between.

V and J are TRBV10-3 and TRBJ2-6, with D possibly TRBD1 on 5 matching bases. Germline loops: CDR1 ENHRY, CDR2 SYGVKD. The germline V and J ends were trimmed by 4 bases and 2 bases, with 12 bases remaining between them. The CDR3 totals 16 residues. The CDR3 region is CAISAQAGAGANVLTF. CDR3 coding DNA: TGTGCCATCAGTGCACAGGCAGGCGCTGGGGCCAACGTCCTGACTTTC.

This clone was seen only a few times. This chain links TRBV10-3 with TRBJ2-3; 10 positions match TRBD2. Trimming at V came to 7 bases and at J to 4 bases, leaving 5 bases not matched to a gene. This CDR3 comprises 14 residues. CDR1 and CDR2 (germline): ENHRY, SYGVKD. The CDR3 DNA reads TGTGCCATCAACCAGCGGGGGGGCCCAGATACGCAGTATTTT. Translation: CAINQRGGPDTQYF.

This clone was found once. This rearrangement joins TRBV7-6 to TRBJ2-1; TRBD1 is a possible D gene (5 bases). CDR1 and CDR2 from the germline V gene are SGHVS and FNYEAQ. This CDR3 is built from 15 residues. V was shortened by 6 bases and J by 1 base, with 13 bases between the two germline ends. In nucleotides, the CDR3 is TGTGCCAGCAGACAGCAGGCAGGGTCCTACAATGAGCAGTTCTTC. Amino acid sequence: CASRQQAGSYNEQFF.

The V gene is TRBV5-1, the J gene TRBJ1-1, with a possible D match to TRBD1 (5 bases). In germline, CDR1 is SGHRS, CDR2 YFSETQ. The ends were cut back, 1 base at V and 2 bases at J, with 9 bases in the middle. The CDR3 is 14 residues long. The CDR3 sequence is CASSLWGANTEAFF. In DNA form, the CDR3 reads TGCGCCAGCAGCTTGTGGGGCGCTAACACTGAAGCTTTCTTT.